This TCR beta chain was obtained from a study of T cells in Graves' hyperthyroidism and ophthalmopathy. Study-wide findings and caveats: Ophthalmopathy and stable hyperthyroidism were separated by a 13 V-J model. The model predicted ophthalmopathy a median around 6 months before onset.

Using RNA transcripts as the source, TCR beta CDR3 regions were amplified. First-round RT-PCR of the TCR CDR3 relied on the HTBI primer set. TCRdb fed the multiplex PCR reads into MiXCR, producing one record per CDR3 protein. The repertoire holds 45,000 to 55,000 distinct CDR3 sequences, with about 54% as singletons. Concerning this clonotype itself: Its target is not known.

The study excluded patients with uncontrolled infection, other autoimmune disease, pregnancy or lactation. This TCR was sampled from a man aged 18 to 35 with Graves' hyperthyroidism. The sample consisted of peripheral blood or thyroid tissue (not recorded which).

CDR3 sequence (DNA): TGTGCCAGCAGCTTAGTGCGGGGGGGGGAGACCCAGTACTTC. The encoded protein is CASSLVRGGETQYF. The chain joins TRBV7-2 to TRBJ2-5; 9 nucleotides agree with TRBD2. From germline, CDR1 is SGHTA and CDR2 FQGNSA. With 1 base clipped from V and 5 bases from J, the junction kept 2 bases outside the gene matches. The CDR3 is made up of 14 amino acids.